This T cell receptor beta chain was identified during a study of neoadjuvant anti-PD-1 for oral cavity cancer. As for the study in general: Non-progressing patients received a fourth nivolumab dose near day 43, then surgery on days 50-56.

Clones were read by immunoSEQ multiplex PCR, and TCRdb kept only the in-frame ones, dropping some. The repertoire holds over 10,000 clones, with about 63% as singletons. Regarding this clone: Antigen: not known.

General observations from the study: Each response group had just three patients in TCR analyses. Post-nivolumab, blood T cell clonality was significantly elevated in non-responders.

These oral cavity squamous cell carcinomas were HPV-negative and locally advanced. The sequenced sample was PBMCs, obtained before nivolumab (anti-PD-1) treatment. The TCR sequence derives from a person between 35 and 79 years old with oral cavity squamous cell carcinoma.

The CDR3 reads CASRGDRATGELFF. The CDR3 nucleotides are TGTGCCAGTAGGGGGGACAGAGCAACCGGGGAGCTGTTTTTT. The genes are TRBV19 and TRBJ2-2, with TRBD1 identical over 7 bases. The V gene end was trimmed by 6 bases and the J gene end by 5 bases; junction bases not matched to a gene: 6. The CDR3 runs 14 residues. Germline V gene data show CDR1 as LNHDA and CDR2 as SQIVND (reference sequence).